This T cell receptor (beta chain) was retrieved from a study of T cell responses to AZD1222 COVID-19 vaccine. In regard to this clone: What it recognizes is unknown.

Study-wide points: White British donors predominated, females outnumbered males, and clonal diversity was possibly underestimated.

Generated by immunoSEQ multiplex PCR, the TCRdb table keeps only in-frame clones and is missing some. The sample has under 110,000 clones; roughly nine tenths are singletons. This CDR3 comprises 14 residues. Germline V CDR1 and CDR2: SGHRS, YFSETQ. The V end lost 3 bases, the J end lost 9 bases, and 16 bases lay between the germline ends. The clonotype comes from an adult in good health. This chain joins TRBV5-1 and TRBJ2-4; D unresolved. This specimen was peripheral blood, taken on day 0 of AZD1222 vaccination. CDR3: CASSSDPTEGIQYF. The CDR3 DNA follows: TGCGCCAGCAGCTCGGACCCCACCGAAGGCATTCAGTACTTC.